The 19 T cell receptor beta chains reported below all come from one sample, sequenced in a study of T-cell memory formation after mild COVID-19. TCRdb used MiXCR to reprocess the 5' RACE reads, holding one entry per CDR3 protein. The data show 350,000 to 400,000 distinct CDR3 sequences, about 15% seen once. Sequenced material: PBMCs or a T cell subset sorted from them (not recorded which). The origin of the receptors is a man between 18 and 35 years old who had mild COVID-19 (a few samples of this study predate the infection). Cell type and time point are not known.

The V gene is TRBV4-1, the J gene TRBJ1-1; D uncertain. Trimming removed 1 base at V and 5 bases at J, with 8 bases between. The CDR3 is 13 residues long. Germline CDR1 is MGHRA and CDR2 is YSYEKL. CDR3 residues: CASSQVAATEAFF. CDR3 bases: TGCGCCAGCAGCCAAGTGGCGGCGACTGAAGCTTTCTTT.

This clonotype was seen many times. This chain joins TRBV7-2 and TRBJ1-1; no reliable D call. The V end was cut by 2 bases, the J end by 3 bases, with 7 bases between. CDR3 length: 13 residues. Per germline, CDR1 SGHTA and CDR2 FQGNSA. The CDR3 region is CASSLYGYTEAFF. CDR3 coding DNA: TGTGCCAGCAGCTTATATGGTTACACTGAAGCTTTCTTT.

The chain joins TRBV7-3 to TRBJ1-1; no definite D call. The germline V and J ends were trimmed by 5 bases and 1 base, with 8 bases remaining between them. The CDR3 loop spans 13 amino acids. Germline CDR1 is SGHTA and CDR2 is FQGTGA. The CDR3 here is CASSRIWNTEAFF. In DNA form, the CDR3 reads TGTGCCAGCAGCCGCATTTGGAACACTGAAGCTTTCTTT.

This clonotype was counted a few times. The chain employs TRBV5-1 and TRBJ2-3; D gene unclear. Trimming cost V 6 bases and J 6 bases, with 17 bases left between them. The CDR3 totals 14 residues. Germline CDR1 is SGHRS and CDR2 is YFSETQ. CDR3 sequence: CASKGIRREDTQYF. The CDR3 region has the DNA TGCGCCAGCAAGGGCATTAGGCGCGAGGATACGCAGTATTTT.

This clonotype appeared many times. The rearrangement joins TRBV24-1 to TRBJ2-3; the match to TRBD1 covers 7 bases. Germline V lookup: CDR1 KGHDR, CDR2 SFDVKD. CDR3 length: 17 residues. Trimming removed 2 bases from V and 3 bases from J; junction bases left unmatched: 10. The CDR3 spells CATSDSSPRQGTDTQYF. CDR3 nucleotides: TGTGCCACCAGTGATTCCTCACCTCGACAGGGAACAGATACGCAGTATTTT.

V and J are TRBV28 and TRBJ2-3; TRBD2 agrees at 11 bases. The germline V gene encodes CDR1 MDHEN and CDR2 SYDVKM. V lost 3 bases and J lost 2; bases outside the gene matches: 4. CDR3 length: 16 residues. CDR3 protein: CASSLTSGEPTDTQYF. The CDR3 region has the DNA TGTGCCAGCAGTTTGACTAGCGGGGAACCCACAGATACGCAGTATTTT.

In this sample, this clonotype turned up many times. This chain links TRBV7-2 with TRBJ1-3; no firm D call. The CDR3 is made up of 13 amino acids. CDR1 is SGHTA, CDR2 FQGNSA, per germline. Trimming removed 3 bases at V and 2 bases at J, with 5 bases between. The CDR3 loop reads CASSFAPGNTIYF. Written as DNA, the CDR3 is TGTGCCAGCAGCTTTGCCCCTGGAAACACCATATATTTT.

This clonotype came up once. The V gene is TRBV6-4, the J gene TRBJ2-1, with 10 bases fitting TRBD2. The CDR3 totals 14 residues. J gave up 9 bases and V 5 bases, and 7 bases lay outside the gene matches. Looked up from germline, CDR1 is MRHNA and CDR2 is SNTAGT. CDR3 region: CASSSGGAGGEQFF. Written as DNA, the CDR3 is TGTGCCAGCAGTAGCGGGGGGGCCGGTGGTGAGCAGTTCTTC.

The CDR3 is CASSPIPRTGYNEQFF. DNA of the CDR3: TGTGCCAGCAGCCCAATTCCCAGGACTGGCTACAATGAGCAGTTCTTC. The rearrangement joins TRBV5-6 to TRBJ2-1, with D maybe TRBD2 (5 bases). The CDR3 extends over 16 amino acids. CDR1 is SGHDT and CDR2 is YYEEEE in the germline V gene. V dropped 4 bases and J dropped 3 bases, with 17 bases sitting between them.

The chain employs TRBV7-9 and TRBJ1-5; D unclear. This CDR3 has 12 residues. Trimming left V 3 bases short and J 5 bases short, with 5 bases between. Germline values: CDR1 SEHNR, CDR2 FQNEAQ (reference sequence). In DNA form, the CDR3 reads TGTGCCAGCAGCTTCTTCGATCAGCCCCAGCATTTT. Encoded protein: CASSFFDQPQHF. The full variable domain, in which reference TRBV7-9 and TRBJ1-5 provide the parts outside the CDR3, is DTGVSQNPRHKITKRGQNVTFRCDPISEHNRLYWYRQTLGQGPEFLTYFQNEAQLEKSRLLSDRFSAERPKGSFSTLEIQRTEQGDSAMYLCASSFFDQPQHFGDGTRLSIL.

The chain links TRBV12-3 or TRBV12-4 to TRBJ2-4, with 7 bases that match TRBD1. The CDR3 length is 14 residues. Losses at the gene ends were 5 bases for V and 7 bases for J; bases not matched to a gene: 8. The DNA of the CDR3 is TGTGCCAGCAGTGTAATAGGGGGCCGGAACATTCAGTACTTC. The encoded protein is CASSVIGGRNIQYF.

This clonotype has a handful of counts. The chain carries TRBV7-8 and TRBJ2-7; a possible D gene is TRBD1 (5 bases). Trimming took off 2 bases at V and 7 bases at J, with 15 bases between the two ends. This CDR3 comprises 14 residues. The V gene's germline CDR1 is SGHVS and CDR2 FQNEAQ. CDR3 protein: CASSLSSGSVEQYV. In DNA form, the CDR3 reads TGTGCCAGCAGCTTAAGTTCAGGGTCGGTAGAGCAGTACGTC.

This clonotype was counted between two and nine times. This sequence joins TRBV5-1 and TRBJ2-1, with a possible D match to TRBD2 (6 bases). This CDR3 is 16 amino acids long. Trimming removed 2 bases from V and 3 bases from J, with 15 bases in between. CDR1 SGHRS and CDR2 YFSETQ come from the germline V gene. This CDR3 is CASSLLAPEGYNEQFF. The CDR3 DNA reads as TGCGCCAGCAGCTTACTAGCTCCAGAGGGCTACAATGAGCAGTTCTTC. Filled out from reference TRBV5-1 and TRBJ2-1, the complete variable domain reads KAGVTQTPRYLIKTRGQQVTLSCSPISGHRSVSWYQQTPGQGLQFLFEYFSETQRNKGNFPGRFSGRQFSNSRSEMNVSTLELGDSALYLCASSLLAPEGYNEQFFGPGTRLTVL.

This clonotype was seen only a few times. The rearrangement links TRBV6-1 to TRBJ1-2, with a possible D match to TRBD1 (5 bases). The germline V gene has CDR1 MNHNS and CDR2 SASEGT. Trimming removed 7 bases at V and 5 bases at J, with 14 bases between. The CDR3 consists of 13 residues. In nucleotides, the CDR3 is TGTGCCAGCATCCCAGGGACTGGTTATGGCTACACCTTC. It translates to CASIPGTGYGYTF.

V is TRBV12-3 or TRBV12-4 and J is TRBJ2-5; 11 bases match TRBD2. V was clipped by 4 bases and J by 4 bases; unmatched bases: 11. The CDR3 covers 17 residues. CDR3 sequence reads: CASSWGGVAGGLETQYF. The CDR3 coding sequence is TGTGCCAGCAGTTGGGGTGGGGTAGCGGGGGGGCTAGAGACCCAGTACTTC.

The V call is TRBV10-1, the J call TRBJ2-7; D is unclear. The V end lost 0 bases, the J end lost 4 bases, and 10 bases lay between the germline ends. This CDR3 is 14 amino acids long. Per the germline V gene, CDR1 is WNHNN and CDR2 is SYGVQD (reference sequence). The CDR3 sequence: CASSESILGYEQYF. DNA of the CDR3: TGCGCCAGCAGTGAGTCGATCTTGGGGTACGAGCAGTACTTC.

CDR3 protein: CASSSGADQGYGYTF. The CDR3 coding sequence is TGTGCCAGCAGTTCCGGGGCCGACCAGGGGTATGGCTACACCTTC. V is TRBV28 and J is TRBJ1-2; perhaps TRBD1 as D (6 bases). Trimming removed 4 bases at V and 5 bases at J, with 17 bases between. This CDR3 contains 15 residues. Looked up from germline, CDR1 is MDHEN and CDR2 is SYDVKM.

This clonotype was observed many times. The chain combines TRBV9 with TRBJ2-5; D not certain. The CDR3 runs to 13 residues. Trimming cost V 4 bases and J 1 base, with 8 bases left between them. Germline V lookup: CDR1 SGDLS, CDR2 YYNGEE. The CDR3 reads CASSFRAQETQYF. For the CDR3, the DNA is TGTGCCAGCAGCTTTCGGGCCCAAGAGACCCAGTACTTC.

This clonotype was counted only a few times. V gene TRBV2 combines with J gene TRBJ2-7; weak D call: TRBD1 (6 bases). Trimming left V 10 bases short and J 2 bases short, with 12 bases between. This CDR3 is 12 amino acids long. Germline V gene sequence: CDR1 SNHLY, CDR2 FYNNEI. CDR3 in amino acids: CAIRTEAYEQYF. CDR3 DNA sequence: TGTGCCATCAGGACAGAAGCCTACGAGCAGTACTTC.